Here is one T cell receptor beta chain with its context. Per the germline V gene, CDR1 is SGHKS and CDR2 is YYEKEE (reference sequence). V was shortened by 2 bases and J by 0 bases, with 12 bases between the two germline ends. The CDR3 consists of 15 residues. Generated by immunoSEQ multiplex PCR, the TCRdb table keeps only in-frame clones and is missing some. The sample holds roughly 72,000 clones, around 90% seen once. This record belongs to a study of technical replicates of blood from a handful of donors. Sequencing was carried out using T cells isolated from PBMCs. The chain recombines TRBV5-5 with TRBJ2-7; no clear D gene. The receptor was isolated from a human donor in good health. CDR3 sequence: CASSFNPASSYEQYF. CDR3 DNA sequence: TGTGCCAGCAGCTTTAACCCCGCTAGCTCCTACGAGCAGTACTTC. The full variable domain, completed using reference TRBV5-5 and TRBJ2-7, is DAGVTQSPTHLIKTRGQQVTLRCSPISGHKSVSWYQQVLGQGPQFIFQYYEKEERGRGNFPDRFSARQFPNYSSELNVNALLLGDSALYLCASSFNPASSYEQYFGPGTRLTVT.